Below are 28 T cell receptor beta chains sequenced from a single sample in a study of blood T cells in healthy people across ages. Together with a sample-barcoded 5' primer, a J-beta primer mix was included in a second PCR lasting about 7 to 11 cycles. TCRdb re-called the 5' RACE reads through MiXCR, storing one row per CDR3 protein. The sample contains about 1.5 million distinct CDR3 sequences, roughly two fifths of which appear only once. Specimen: blood. All receptors derive from a woman between 18 and 29 years old in good health.

Points on this clonotype: Being one base from a much bigger clone, this may be a read error. The V and J genes are TRBV7-2 and TRBJ1-2; D gene uncertain. Per the germline V gene, CDR1 is SGHTA and CDR2 is FQGNSA. This CDR3 has 13 amino acids. CDR3 bases: TGTGACAGCAGCTTAACAACTGACTATGGCTACACCTTC. It translates to CDSSLTTDYGYTF.

Many counts were recorded for this clonotype. The CDR3 DNA is TGTGCCAGCGGCCTCCGGCAGACGTATGGCTACACCTTC. It yields the protein CASGLRQTYGYTF. This chain links TRBV12-3 or TRBV12-4 with TRBJ1-2; the D is unclear. Trimming removed 8 bases at V and 5 bases at J, with 15 bases between. This CDR3 region has 13 residues.

V is TRBV20-1 and J is TRBJ1-5; 7 bases match TRBD1. CDR3 size: 13 residues. Germline assignment: CDR1 DFQATT and CDR2 SNEGSKA (reference sequence). Losses at the gene ends were 3 bases for V and 6 bases for J; bases not matched to a gene: 5. The CDR3 DNA sequence: TGCAGTGCTAGTAGACAGGGCACTCAGCCCCAGCATTTT. Translation: CSASRQGTQPQHF.

The genes are TRBV7-9 and TRBJ2-1; D possibly corresponds to TRBD2 (6 bases). Germline values: CDR1 SEHNR, CDR2 FQNEAQ (reference sequence). The CDR3 runs 17 residues. Trimming removed 5 bases at V and 3 bases at J, with 20 bases between. CDR3 residues: CASSPSATGRNYNEQFF. CDR3 sequence (DNA): TGTGCCAGCAGCCCCTCGGCTACTGGGAGGAACTACAATGAGCAGTTCTTC.

The chain recombines TRBV5-6 with TRBJ2-2, with a possible D match to TRBD1 (7 bases). Trimming shortened V by 4 bases and J by 4 bases, and 17 bases separated the two germline ends. CDR1 and CDR2 (germline): SGHDT, YYEEEE. The CDR3 is 16 amino acids. The CDR3: CASSLQGFGSTGELFF. The CDR3 nucleotides are TGTGCCAGCAGCCTACAGGGGTTCGGGAGCACCGGGGAGCTGTTTTTT. The full variable domain, rest sourced from reference TRBV5-6 and TRBJ2-2, is DAGVTQSPTHLIKTRGQQVTLRCSPKSGHDTVSWYQQALGQGPQFIFQYYEEEERQRGNFPDRFSGHQFPNYSSELNVNALLLGDSALYLCASSLQGFGSTGELFFGEGSRLTVL.

This clonotype turned up a few times. The genes are TRBV11-2 and TRBJ1-2; a weak D match, TRBD1 (6 bases). V lost 4 bases and J lost 6, with 21 bases in between. CDR1 and CDR2 from the germline V gene are SGHAT and FQNNGV. This CDR3 spans 16 amino acids. This CDR3 is CASSSDPRGGLNGYTF. The CDR3 nucleotides read TGTGCCAGCAGCTCCGATCCCCGGGGGGGGCTAAATGGCTACACCTTC.

Concerning this clonotype: Sequence at one end of the junction differs from germline and may be a read error. The chain has TRBV7-2 and TRBJ2-3, with 9 nucleotides matching TRBD2. Germline V gene data show CDR1 as SGHTA and CDR2 as FQGNSA. CDR3 size: 14 residues. The DNA of the CDR3 is TGTGCCAGCAACTTAGCGGGAGGCACAGATACGCAGTATTTT. The encoded protein is CASNLAGGTDTQYF.

This sequence joins TRBV10-2 and TRBJ1-4; 7 nucleotides line up with TRBD1. From germline, CDR1 is WSHSY and CDR2 SAAADI. Trimming removed 7 bases from V and 8 bases from J; junction bases left unmatched: 10. The CDR3 is 14 residues long. CDR3 bases: TGCGCCAGCAAGGGGCTGGGACAGTTGGAAAAACTGTTTTTT. Translated, it gives CASKGLGQLEKLFF.

V is TRBV5-1 and J is TRBJ2-2; D unresolved. The CDR3 covers 13 residues. Trimming pared 2 bases from V and 5 bases from J, leaving 7 bases between. In germline, CDR1 is SGHRS, CDR2 YFSETQ. The DNA for the CDR3 is TGCGCCAGCAGCTTTCAGACAACCGGGGAGCTGTTTTTT. It codes for CASSFQTTGELFF.

This clonotype showed up just a few times. J is TRBJ2-1 and V is TRBV7-9; 8 nucleotides align to TRBD2. Germline V CDR1 and CDR2: SEHNR, FQNEAQ (reference sequence). V was pared by 5 bases and J by 3 bases, with 9 bases of the junction left unmatched. This CDR3 region has 16 residues. The CDR3 here is CASSQPTGGDYNEQFF. CDR3 sequence (DNA): TGTGCCAGCAGCCAACCAACGGGAGGGGACTACAATGAGCAGTTCTTC.

The rearrangement links TRBV4-1 to TRBJ2-1, with TRBD2 matching over 7 bases. The germline V gene has CDR1 MGHRA and CDR2 YSYEKL. The CDR3 is 15 residues long. The V segment lost 4 bases and the J segment 8 bases; nucleotides outside the gene matches: 11. The CDR3 loop is CASSPSGARGYEQFF. The CDR3 DNA sequence: TGCGCCAGCAGCCCCAGCGGGGCGCGGGGATATGAGCAGTTCTTC.

This clonotype has a single count. CDR3 nucleotides: TGCAGTGCTAGAGGGGGCAGAAGGCAGTCCTACAATGAGCAGTACTTC. Its protein is CSARGGRRQSYNEQYF. J is TRBJ2-5 and V is TRBV20-1; a possible D gene is TRBD1 (5 bases). V lost 1 base and J 11 bases, leaving 26 bases between the germline ends. This CDR3 has 16 residues. Per germline, CDR1 DFQATT and CDR2 SNEGSKA (reference sequence).

This clonotype occurred a few times. The chain uses TRBV27 and TRBJ2-3, with TRBD1 as a possible D gene (5 bases). V lost 3 bases, J lost 6 bases, and 10 bases lay in between. The CDR3 covers 13 residues. The V gene's germline CDR1 is MNHEY and CDR2 SMNVEV (reference sequence). The DNA for the CDR3 is TGTGCCAGCAGTTTCTCAGGGTTTGATACGCAGTATTTT. It translates to CASSFSGFDTQYF.

For this clonotype: This may be a read error: a much more frequent sequence differs by one nucleotide. This CDR3 reads CASSVEGGTTEAFF. CDR3 in DNA: TGTGCCAGCAGCGTGGAGGGGGGGACCACTGAAGCTTTCTTT. This chain joins TRBV5-6 and TRBJ1-1; TRBD1 is a possible D gene (6 bases). With 4 bases removed from V and 4 bases from J, the gap between germline ends came to 14 bases. This CDR3 region has 14 residues. Per the germline V gene, CDR1 is SGHDT and CDR2 is YYEEEE.

Here the CDR3 DNA reads TGCGCCAGCAGCTTGGCCGTGGGTCCAGATCAGCCCCAGCATTTT. Amino acids: CASSLAVGPDQPQHF. The chain employs TRBV5-1 and TRBJ1-5; D call uncertain. Germline V gene sequence: CDR1 SGHRS, CDR2 YFSETQ. Trimming removed 0 bases at V and 5 bases at J, with 12 bases between. The CDR3 consists of 15 residues.

This clonotype was picked up a small number of times. V and J are TRBV14 and TRBJ2-7; tentatively, D is TRBD1 (6 bases). CDR3 length: 17 amino acids. Trimming pared 6 bases from V and 0 bases from J, leaving 21 bases between. Germline V gene sequence: CDR1 SGHDN, CDR2 FVKESK. This CDR3 is CASSTSAGTLFSYEQYF. DNA of the CDR3: TGTGCCAGCAGTACATCCGCCGGGACACTTTTCTCCTACGAGCAGTACTTC.

The chain links TRBV7-9 to TRBJ2-3, with TRBD1 matching 7 bases. Germline loops: CDR1 SEHNR, CDR2 FQNEAQ (reference sequence). Trimming cost V 4 bases and J 4 bases; bases outside gene matches: 8. This CDR3 is built from 15 residues. The CDR3 DNA sequence: TGTGCCAGCAGCTACCTACGGACAGGCTCAGATACGCAGTATTTT. Its translation is CASSYLRTGSDTQYF. The complete variable domain, with remaining parts taken from reference TRBV7-9 and TRBJ2-3, reads DTGVSQNPRHKITKRGQNVTFRCDPISEHNRLYWYRQTLGQGPEFLTYFQNEAQLEKSRLLSDRFSAERPKGSFSTLEIQRTEQGDSAMYLCASSYLRTGSDTQYFGPGTRLTVL.

The chain joins TRBV4-3 to TRBJ2-1; no reliable D call. Germline-derived CDR1 and CDR2 are LGHNA and YSLEER. The CDR3 has 16 amino acids. V was shortened by 1 base and J by 0 bases, with 10 bases between the two germline ends. The CDR3 DNA reads as TGCGCCAGCAGCCAAGGACTGACGAGCTCCTACAATGAGCAGTTCTTC. Its translation: CASSQGLTSSYNEQFF.

Only a few counts were recorded for this clonotype. This chain joins TRBV11-2 and TRBJ2-5; TRBD2 matches at 13 bases. J lost 1 base, V lost 6 bases, and 8 bases had no gene match. The germline V gene encodes CDR1 SGHAT and CDR2 FQNNGV. This CDR3 is built from 17 residues. The CDR3 here is CASRAPTSGGIQETQYF. The CDR3 DNA sequence: TGTGCCAGCAGGGCACCGACTAGCGGGGGGATCCAAGAGACCCAGTACTTC.

The chain recombines TRBV4-1 with TRBJ2-1; maybe TRBD2 (6 bases). V was pared by 3 bases and J by 5 bases, with 14 bases between. The CDR3 length is 15 residues. Germline CDR1 is MGHRA and CDR2 is YSYEKL. The CDR3 coding sequence is TGCGCCAGCAGCCAGACCGGGACTCCCAACAATGAGCAGTTCTTC. Its translation is CASSQTGTPNNEQFF.

The V gene is TRBV25-1, the J gene TRBJ1-2; D not certain. Germline CDR1 MGHDK, CDR2 SYGVNS. This CDR3 region has 14 residues. Between the trimmed V and J ends, which lost 6 bases and 4 bases, there was a span of 15 bases. The CDR3 spells CASRALRGSYGYTF. In DNA form, the CDR3 reads TGTGCCAGCAGGGCGTTACGGGGATCCTATGGCTACACCTTC.

This clonotype came up a few times. The chain employs TRBV7-8 and TRBJ2-7, with a possible D match to TRBD2 (5 bases). The CDR3 sequence is 14 residues long. Germline V gene data show CDR1 as SGHVS and CDR2 as FQNEAQ. V was trimmed by 3 bases and J by 2 bases, leaving 11 bases between them. The CDR3 DNA is TGTGCCAGCAGCTTTATTCGGGAAACCTACGAGCAGTACTTC. Its translation is CASSFIRETYEQYF.

There are a few counts of this clonotype. The chain carries TRBV25-1 and TRBJ1-1; D ambiguous. The V and J ends lost 5 bases and 4 bases respectively, with 11 bases between them. Germline assignment: CDR1 MGHDK and CDR2 SYGVNS. The CDR3 has 13 amino acids. The CDR3 protein is CASSYGSGTEAFF. CDR3 nucleotide sequence: TGTGCCAGCAGTTATGGGTCGGGCACTGAAGCTTTCTTT.

This clonotype showed up just a few times. Mismatch with germline at one junction end may stem from a read error. The rearrangement joins TRBV3-1 to TRBJ2-7, with D perhaps TRBD1 (5 bases). The CDR3 loop spans 17 amino acids. From germline, CDR1 is LGHDT and CDR2 YNNKEL (reference sequence). DNA for the CDR3: TGTGCCAGCAGTCAAGGCTTCAGACAGTCCCACAACTACGAGCAGTACTTC. This gives the protein CASSQGFRQSHNYEQYF.

The chain couples TRBV20-1 to TRBJ1-2; unclear D gene. This CDR3 region has 10 residues. Germline lookup yields CDR1 DFQATT and CDR2 SNEGSKA (reference sequence). The V gene lost 5 bases and the J gene lost 7 bases, with 8 bases spanning the gap. In DNA, the CDR3 is TGCAGTGCTTCGAGCAGTGGCTACACCTTC. Encoded protein: CSASSSGYTF.

As concerns this clonotype: One junction end does not reproduce the germline sequence, and a read error may be involved. The rearrangement uses TRBV7-2 and TRBJ2-1, with D perhaps matching TRBD2 (5 bases). The CDR3 is 13 residues long. CDR1 and CDR2 (germline): SGHTA, FQGNSA. The CDR3 sequence: CASNLRTYNEQFF. CDR3 nucleotide sequence: TGTGCCAGCAACTTAAGGACTTACAATGAGCAGTTCTTC. Complete variable domain (other parts from reference TRBV7-2 and TRBJ2-1): GAGVSQSPSNKVTEKGKDVELRCDPISGHTALYWYRQSLGQGLEFLIYFQGNSAPDKSGLPSDRFSAERTGGSVSTLTIQRTQQEDSAVYLCASNLRTYNEQFFGPGTRLTVL.

The J gene is TRBJ1-1, the V gene TRBV30, with D unresolved. Germline CDR1 is GTSNPN and CDR2 is SVGIG (reference sequence). This CDR3 has 14 residues. Trimming pared 5 bases from V and 0 bases from J, leaving 13 bases between. The CDR3: CAWDDMGMNTEAFF. As DNA, the CDR3 is TGTGCCTGGGACGACATGGGGATGAACACTGAAGCTTTCTTT. Filled out from reference TRBV30 and TRBJ1-1, the complete variable domain reads SQTIHQWPATLVQPVGSPLSLECTVEGTSNPNLYWYRQAAGRGLQLLFYSVGIGQISSEVPQNLSASRPQDRQFILSSKKLLLSDSGFYLCAWDDMGMNTEAFFGQGTRLTVV.

This chain links TRBV20-1 with TRBJ2-5; D is ambiguous. Trimming removed 0 bases from V and 11 bases from J, with 19 bases in between. The CDR3 length is 14 residues. Germline V gene data show CDR1 as DFQATT and CDR2 as SNEGSKA (reference sequence). The CDR3: CSARDRPAHNEQYF. The CDR3, as DNA: TGCAGTGCTAGAGATCGGCCGGCTCACAATGAGCAGTACTTC.